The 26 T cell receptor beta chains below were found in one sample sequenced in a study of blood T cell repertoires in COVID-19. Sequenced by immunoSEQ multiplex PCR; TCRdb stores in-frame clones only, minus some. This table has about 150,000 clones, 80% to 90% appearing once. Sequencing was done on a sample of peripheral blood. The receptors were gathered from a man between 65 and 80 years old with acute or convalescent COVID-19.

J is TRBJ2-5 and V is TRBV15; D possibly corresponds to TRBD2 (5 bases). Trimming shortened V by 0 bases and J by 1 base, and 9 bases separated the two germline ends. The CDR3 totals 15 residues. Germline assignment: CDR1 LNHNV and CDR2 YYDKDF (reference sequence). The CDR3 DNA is TGTGCCACCAGCAGAGATCGAGGGTCCCAAGAGACCCAGTACTTC. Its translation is CATSRDRGSQETQYF.

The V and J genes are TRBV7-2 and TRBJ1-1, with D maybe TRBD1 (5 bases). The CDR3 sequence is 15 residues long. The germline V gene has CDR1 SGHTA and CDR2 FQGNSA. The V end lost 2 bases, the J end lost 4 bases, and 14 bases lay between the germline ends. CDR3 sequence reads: CASSLTGDSGTEAFF. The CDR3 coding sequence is TGTGCCAGCAGCTTAACGGGGGACTCGGGCACTGAAGCTTTCTTT.

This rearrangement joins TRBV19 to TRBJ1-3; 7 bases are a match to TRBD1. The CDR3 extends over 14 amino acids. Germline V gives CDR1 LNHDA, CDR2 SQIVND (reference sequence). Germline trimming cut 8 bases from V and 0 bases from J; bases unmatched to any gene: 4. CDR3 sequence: CASADRFSGNTIYF. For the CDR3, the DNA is TGTGCCAGTGCGGACAGGTTCTCTGGAAACACCATATATTTT. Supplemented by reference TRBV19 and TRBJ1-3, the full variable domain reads DGGITQSPKYLFRKEGQNVTLSCEQNLNHDAMYWYRQDPGQGLRLIYYSQIVNDFQKGDIAEGYSVSREKKESFPLTVTSAQKNPTAFYLCASADRFSGNTIYFGEGSWLTVV.

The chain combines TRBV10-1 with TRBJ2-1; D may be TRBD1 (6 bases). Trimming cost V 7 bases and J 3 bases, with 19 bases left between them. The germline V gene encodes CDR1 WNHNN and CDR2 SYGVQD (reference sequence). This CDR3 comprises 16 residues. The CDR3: CASIQGRATFYNEQFF. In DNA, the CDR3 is TGCGCCAGCATTCAGGGGCGGGCGACCTTCTACAATGAGCAGTTCTTC.

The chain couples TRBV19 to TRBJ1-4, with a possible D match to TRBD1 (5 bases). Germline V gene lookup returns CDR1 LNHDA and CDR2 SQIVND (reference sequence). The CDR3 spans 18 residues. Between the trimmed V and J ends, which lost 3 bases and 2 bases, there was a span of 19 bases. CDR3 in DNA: TGTGCCAGTAGTATCTACCAAAGGAGGAGGGGTACTAATGAAAAACTGTTTTTT. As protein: CASSIYQRRRGTNEKLFF.

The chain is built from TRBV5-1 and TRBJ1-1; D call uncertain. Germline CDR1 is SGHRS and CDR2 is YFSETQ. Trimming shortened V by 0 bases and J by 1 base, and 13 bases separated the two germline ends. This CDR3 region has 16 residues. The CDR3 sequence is CASSLAAGTPNTEAFF. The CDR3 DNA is TGCGCCAGCAGCTTGGCCGCGGGCACCCCGAACACTGAAGCTTTCTTT.

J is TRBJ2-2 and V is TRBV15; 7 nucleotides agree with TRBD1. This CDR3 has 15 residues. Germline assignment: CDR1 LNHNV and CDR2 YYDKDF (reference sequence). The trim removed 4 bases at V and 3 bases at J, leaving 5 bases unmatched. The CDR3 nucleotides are TGTGCCACCAGCAAGCCGGGACAGCACACCGGGGAGCTGTTTTTT. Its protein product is CATSKPGQHTGELFF.

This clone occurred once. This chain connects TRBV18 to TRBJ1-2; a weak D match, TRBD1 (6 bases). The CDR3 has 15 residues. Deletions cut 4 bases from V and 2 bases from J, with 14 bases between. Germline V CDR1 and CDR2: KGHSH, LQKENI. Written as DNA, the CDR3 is TGTGCCAGCTCACTAAGGACAGAACTGAACTATGGCTACACCTTC. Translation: CASSLRTELNYGYTF.

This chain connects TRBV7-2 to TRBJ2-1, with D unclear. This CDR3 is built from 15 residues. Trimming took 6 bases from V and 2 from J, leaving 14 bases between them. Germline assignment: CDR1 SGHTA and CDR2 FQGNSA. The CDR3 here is CASSTMTPPYNEQFF. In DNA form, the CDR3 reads TGTGCCAGCAGTACTATGACTCCTCCCTACAATGAGCAGTTCTTC.

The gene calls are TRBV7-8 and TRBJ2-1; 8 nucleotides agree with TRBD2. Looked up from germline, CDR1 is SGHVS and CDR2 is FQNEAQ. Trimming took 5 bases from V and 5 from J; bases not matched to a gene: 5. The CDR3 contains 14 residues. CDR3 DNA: TGTGCCAGCAGCGCGACTAGCGCAAACAATGAGCAGTTCTTC. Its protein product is CASSATSANNEQFF.

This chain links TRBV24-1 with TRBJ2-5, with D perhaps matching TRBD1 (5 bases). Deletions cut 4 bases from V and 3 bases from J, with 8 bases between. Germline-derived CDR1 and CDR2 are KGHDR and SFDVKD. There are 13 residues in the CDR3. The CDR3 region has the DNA TGTGCCACCAGTGAGGACACCAAAGAGACCCAGTACTTC. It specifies CATSEDTKETQYF.

The CDR3 nucleotides read TGTGCCAGTAGTAAGAGGGACAGCTCCTACGAGCAGTACTTC. Translation: CASSKRDSSYEQYF. This chain links TRBV19 with TRBJ2-7; 7 bases are a match to TRBD1. This CDR3 comprises 14 residues. The trim removed 4 bases at V and 0 bases at J, leaving 3 bases unmatched. Germline assignment: CDR1 LNHDA and CDR2 SQIVND (reference sequence).

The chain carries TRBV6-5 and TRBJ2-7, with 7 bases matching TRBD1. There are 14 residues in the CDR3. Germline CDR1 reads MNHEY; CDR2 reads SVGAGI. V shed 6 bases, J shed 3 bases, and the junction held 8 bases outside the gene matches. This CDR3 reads CASSLRDSIYEQYF. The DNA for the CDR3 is TGTGCCAGCAGCCTCCGGGACAGTATCTACGAGCAGTACTTC.

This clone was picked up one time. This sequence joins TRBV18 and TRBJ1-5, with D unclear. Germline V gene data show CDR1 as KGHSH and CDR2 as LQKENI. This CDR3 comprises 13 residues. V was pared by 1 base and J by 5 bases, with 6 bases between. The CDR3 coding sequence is TGTGCCAGCTCACCACAGGGAGATCAGCCCCAGCATTTT. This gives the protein CASSPQGDQPQHF.

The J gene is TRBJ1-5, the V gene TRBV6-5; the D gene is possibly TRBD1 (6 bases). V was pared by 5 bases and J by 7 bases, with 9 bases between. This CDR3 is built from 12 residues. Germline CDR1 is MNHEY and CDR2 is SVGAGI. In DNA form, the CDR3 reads TGTGCCAGCAGTACAGGGTACCAGCCCCAGCATTTT. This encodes CASSTGYQPQHF.

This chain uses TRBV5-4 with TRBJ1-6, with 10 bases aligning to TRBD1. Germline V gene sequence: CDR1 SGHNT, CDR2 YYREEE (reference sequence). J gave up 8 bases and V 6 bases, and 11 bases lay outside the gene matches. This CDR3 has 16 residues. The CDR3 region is CASTQTGGALDSPLHF. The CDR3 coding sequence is TGTGCCAGCACCCAGACAGGGGGCGCATTGGATTCACCCCTCCACTTT.

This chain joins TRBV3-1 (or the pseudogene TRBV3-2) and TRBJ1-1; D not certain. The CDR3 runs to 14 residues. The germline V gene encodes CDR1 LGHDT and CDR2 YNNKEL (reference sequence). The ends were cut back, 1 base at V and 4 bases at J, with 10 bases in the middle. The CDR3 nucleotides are TGTGCCAGCAGCCAAGGGCAGGTTGGCACTGAAGCTTTCTTT. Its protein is CASSQGQVGTEAFF.

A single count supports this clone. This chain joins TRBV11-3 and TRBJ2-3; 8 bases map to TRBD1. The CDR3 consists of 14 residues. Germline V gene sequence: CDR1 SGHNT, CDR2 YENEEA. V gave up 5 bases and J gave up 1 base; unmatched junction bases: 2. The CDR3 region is CASSPTGGTDTQYF. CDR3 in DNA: TGTGCCAGCAGCCCGACAGGGGGCACAGATACGCAGTATTTT.

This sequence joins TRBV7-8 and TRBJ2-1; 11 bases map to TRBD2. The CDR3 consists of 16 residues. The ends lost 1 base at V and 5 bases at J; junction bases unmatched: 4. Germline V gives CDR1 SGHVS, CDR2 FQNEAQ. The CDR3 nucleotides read TGTGCCAGCAGCTTAGGGCTAGCGGGAGGCCACAATGAGCAGTTCTTC. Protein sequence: CASSLGLAGGHNEQFF. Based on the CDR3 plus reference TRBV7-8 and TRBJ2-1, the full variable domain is GAGVSQSPRYKVAKRGQDVALRCDPISGHVSLFWYQQALGQGPEFLTYFQNEAQLDKSGLPSDRFFAERPEGSVSTLKIQRTQQEDSAVYLCASSLGLAGGHNEQFFGPGTRLTVL.

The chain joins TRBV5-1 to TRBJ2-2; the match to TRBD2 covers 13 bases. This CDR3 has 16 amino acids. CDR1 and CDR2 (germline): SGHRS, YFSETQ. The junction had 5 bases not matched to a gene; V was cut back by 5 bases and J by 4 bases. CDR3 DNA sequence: TGCGCCAGCAGATCCGGGACTAGCGGGATCACCGGGGAGCTGTTTTTT. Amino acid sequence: CASRSGTSGITGELFF.

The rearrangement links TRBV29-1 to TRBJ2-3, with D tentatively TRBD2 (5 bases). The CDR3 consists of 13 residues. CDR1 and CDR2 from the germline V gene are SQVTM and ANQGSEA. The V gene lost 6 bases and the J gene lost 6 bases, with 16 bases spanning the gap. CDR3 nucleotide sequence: TGCAGCGTGCCCCAGCGGTTGGGGGATACGCAGTATTTT. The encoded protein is CSVPQRLGDTQYF.

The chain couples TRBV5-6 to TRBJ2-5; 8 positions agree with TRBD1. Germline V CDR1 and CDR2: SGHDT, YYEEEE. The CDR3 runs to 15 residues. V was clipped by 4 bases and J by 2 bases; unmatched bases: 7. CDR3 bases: TGTGCCAGCAGCGTCATAGGACAGGGTCAAGAGACCCAGTACTTC. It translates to CASSVIGQGQETQYF.

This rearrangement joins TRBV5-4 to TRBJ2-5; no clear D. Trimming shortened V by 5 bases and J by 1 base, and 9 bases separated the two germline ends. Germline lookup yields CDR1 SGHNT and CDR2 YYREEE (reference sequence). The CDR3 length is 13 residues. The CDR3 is CASSNTIQETQYF. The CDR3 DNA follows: TGTGCCAGCAGTAACACGATCCAAGAGACCCAGTACTTC.

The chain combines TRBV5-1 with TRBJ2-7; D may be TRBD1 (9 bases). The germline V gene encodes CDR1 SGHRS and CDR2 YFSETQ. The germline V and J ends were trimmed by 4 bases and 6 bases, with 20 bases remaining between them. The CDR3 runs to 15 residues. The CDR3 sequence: CASSREGTGSAEQYF. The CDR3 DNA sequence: TGCGCCAGCAGCCGGGAGGGGACAGGGTCCGCCGAGCAGTACTTC.

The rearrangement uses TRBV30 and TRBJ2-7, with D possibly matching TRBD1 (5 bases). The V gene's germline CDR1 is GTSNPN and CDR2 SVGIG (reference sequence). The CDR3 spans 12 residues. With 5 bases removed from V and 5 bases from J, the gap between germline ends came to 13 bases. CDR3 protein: CAWAQSRDEQYF. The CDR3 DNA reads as TGTGCCTGGGCCCAGTCCAGGGACGAGCAGTACTTC.

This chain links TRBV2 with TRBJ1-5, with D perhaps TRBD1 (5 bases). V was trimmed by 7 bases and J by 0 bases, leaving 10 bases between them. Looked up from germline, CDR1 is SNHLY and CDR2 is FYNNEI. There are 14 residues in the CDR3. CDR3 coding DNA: TGTGCCAGCACGGACATAAATAGCAATCAGCCCCAGCATTTT. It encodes CASTDINSNQPQHF.